This T cell receptor (beta chain) was obtained from a study of blood T cell repertoires in COVID-19. Study-wide background: The analysed material was cDNA or gDNA that came from T cells, B-cell-depleted T cells, or PBMCs.

V lost 0 bases to trimming and J lost 5 bases, with 8 bases between them. Germline V gene lookup returns CDR1 GTSNPN and CDR2 SVGIG (reference sequence). The CDR3 runs 13 residues. Original processing methods: Amplification of reference gene primers provided the estimated nucleated cell counts. Some clones are missing from TCRdb's copy, which holds only in-frame ones; the method was immunoSEQ multiplex PCR. D and trimming come from the DNA, and the V and J calls and clone size come from that table. The top ten clones hold 8.5% to 9% of a sample with 250,000 or so clones, approximately 86% of them seen once.

This chain joins TRBV30 and TRBJ1-5; D is ambiguous. Sequencing was done on a sample of peripheral blood. This receptor was identified in a man aged 35 to 55 with active or convalescent COVID-19. CDR3 in amino acids: CAWSVLGDQPQHF. The DNA for the CDR3 is TGTGCCTGGAGTGTGCTCGGGGATCAGCCCCAGCATTTT.